The rows below give T cell receptor beta chains drawn from one sample of a study of T cells after yellow fever vaccination. Each CDR3 protein gets one entry after TCRdb re-called the 5' RACE reads with MiXCR. The table includes about 260,000 distinct CDR3 sequences, roughly 13% detected once. Sequencing was performed on CD4+ T cells sorted from PBMCs, taken 45 days after the yellow fever booster vaccination. All receptors derive from a man younger than 40 who received the YFV17D yellow fever vaccine. The CDR3 runs from the conserved cysteine through the conserved F or W. Fields, in order: D gene, J gene, clone size, V gene, CDR3 DNA, CDR3 protein. The D gene is left open where the match is weak. Some rows have no size entry. The others give once, few or many, or a class for an expanded clone.

d_call: NA
j_call: TRBJ1-5
clone_size: NA
v_call: TRBV29-1
cdr3_nt: TGCAGCGTGGCAGGACAGCAGAATCAGCCCCAGCATTTT
cdr3_aa: CSVAGQQNQPQHF

d_call: NA
j_call: TRBJ2-5
clone_size: NA
v_call: TRBV7-9
cdr3_nt: TGTGCCAGCAGCTCCGGGACTCGAGAGACCCAGTACTTC
cdr3_aa: CASSSGTRETQYF

d_call: NA
j_call: TRBJ2-1
clone_size: once
v_call: TRBV7-3
cdr3_nt: TGTGCCAGCAGCTTGCGATCAGCGGATGAGCAGTTCTTC
cdr3_aa: CASSLRSADEQFF

d_call: TRBD2
j_call: TRBJ2-5
clone_size: NA
v_call: TRBV10-3
cdr3_nt: TGTGCCATCAGTGGGGCCGGGGGGGGCCAAGAGACCCAGTACTTC
cdr3_aa: CAISGAGGGQETQYF

d_call: NA
j_call: TRBJ2-1
clone_size: few
v_call: TRBV7-9
cdr3_nt: TGTGCCAGCACCTTGGGCAGCGATGAGCAGTTCTTC
cdr3_aa: CASTLGSDEQFF

d_call: TRBD2
j_call: TRBJ2-1
clone_size: NA
v_call: TRBV5-8
cdr3_nt: TGTGCCAGCAGCCTACTAATGACTAGCGGGAGGTACCATGAGCAGTTCTTC
cdr3_aa: CASSLLMTSGRYHEQFF

d_call: NA
j_call: TRBJ1-6
clone_size: NA
v_call: TRBV15
cdr3_nt: TGTGCCACCAGCAGAGATCCCGATAATTCACCCCTCCACTTT
cdr3_aa: CATSRDPDNSPLHF

d_call: NA
j_call: TRBJ2-1
clone_size: few
v_call: TRBV11-3
cdr3_nt: TGTGCCAGCAGCTTAGCCGGCAGGGCGTACAATGAGCAGTTCTTC
cdr3_aa: CASSLAGRAYNEQFF

d_call: TRBD1
j_call: TRBJ2-1
clone_size: NA
v_call: TRBV3-1
cdr3_nt: TGTGCCAGCAGCCAAGATGGTGGCGGGACAGGGCCGTTCTTC
cdr3_aa: CASSQDGGGTGPFF

d_call: NA
j_call: TRBJ2-1
clone_size: many
v_call: TRBV20-1
cdr3_nt: TGCAGTGCTAGCCTGGACCGACTCGTTAAGCAGTTCTTC
cdr3_aa: CSASLDRLVKQFF

d_call: NA
j_call: TRBJ2-5
clone_size: few
v_call: TRBV20-1
cdr3_nt: TGCAGTGCTAGAGATGGTACGGTTGGGTCCCAGTACTTC
cdr3_aa: CSARDGTVGSQYF

d_call: NA
j_call: TRBJ2-3
clone_size: many
v_call: TRBV29-1
cdr3_nt: TGCAGCGTTGAATCTGGCACAGATACGCAGTATTTT
cdr3_aa: CSVESGTDTQYF

d_call: NA
j_call: TRBJ2-5
clone_size: NA
v_call: TRBV5-1
cdr3_nt: TGCGCCAGCAGAAGCAGCCAAGAGACCCAGTACTTC
cdr3_aa: CASRSSQETQYF

d_call: NA
j_call: TRBJ2-5
clone_size: many
v_call: TRBV2
cdr3_nt: TGTGCCAGCAAGAGGCGCCCGGAGGAGACCCAGTACTTC
cdr3_aa: CASKRRPEETQYF

d_call: TRBD1
j_call: TRBJ1-2
clone_size: NA
v_call: TRBV20-1
cdr3_nt: TGCAGTGCCGAGGGCAGGGGGCGTTATGGCTACACCTTC
cdr3_aa: CSAEGRGRYGYTF

d_call: NA
j_call: TRBJ2-2
clone_size: few
v_call: TRBV3-1
cdr3_nt: TGTGCCAGCAGCCAAGGCGGGAACACCGGGGAGCTGTTTTTT
cdr3_aa: CASSQGGNTGELFF

d_call: NA
j_call: TRBJ2-3
clone_size: NA
v_call: TRBV7-2
cdr3_nt: TGTGCCAGCAGCGGGACTAGCACAGATACGCAGTATTTT
cdr3_aa: CASSGTSTDTQYF

d_call: TRBD1
j_call: TRBJ2-7
clone_size: NA
v_call: TRBV7-9
cdr3_nt: TGTGCCAGCAGCGTCCTTTATCCGGGACAGGGTATCGACGAGCAGTACTTC
cdr3_aa: CASSVLYPGQGIDEQYF

d_call: NA
j_call: TRBJ2-3
clone_size: NA
v_call: TRBV7-2
cdr3_nt: TGTGCCAGCAGCCTCGCGAATCCCACAGATACGCAGTATTTT
cdr3_aa: CASSLANPTDTQYF

d_call: NA
j_call: TRBJ2-5
clone_size: NA
v_call: TRBV27
cdr3_nt: TGTGCCAGCAGTCGACAATCACAAGAGACCCAGTACTTC
cdr3_aa: CASSRQSQETQYF

d_call: NA
j_call: TRBJ1-5
clone_size: many
v_call: TRBV12-3/TRBV12-4
cdr3_nt: TGTGCCAGCAGTTTGACCGGTAGCAATCAGCCCCAGCATTTT
cdr3_aa: CASSLTGSNQPQHF

d_call: NA
j_call: TRBJ2-7
clone_size: few
v_call: TRBV7-2
cdr3_nt: TGTGCCAGCAGCTTTGACCCCTCTTACCACGAGCAGTACTTC
cdr3_aa: CASSFDPSYHEQYF

d_call: TRBD2
j_call: TRBJ2-5
clone_size: few
v_call: TRBV15
cdr3_nt: TGTGCCACCAGCAGAGACCGTGGGACTAGCGCAGCTCTCCAAGAGACCCAGTACTTC
cdr3_aa: CATSRDRGTSAALQETQYF

d_call: NA
j_call: TRBJ2-3
clone_size: NA
v_call: TRBV30
cdr3_nt: TGTGCCTGGAGTGGGACAACAGATACGCAGTATTTT
cdr3_aa: CAWSGTTDTQYF

d_call: NA
j_call: TRBJ1-2
clone_size: few
v_call: TRBV29-1
cdr3_nt: TGCAGCGTTGATAAATCGGGGACGGCCTATGGCTACACCTTC
cdr3_aa: CSVDKSGTAYGYTF

d_call: TRBD2
j_call: TRBJ2-2
clone_size: NA
v_call: TRBV12-3/TRBV12-4
cdr3_nt: TGTGCCAGCAGTTACCGGGAGGGTGGAACCGGGGAGCTGTTTTTT
cdr3_aa: CASSYREGGTGELFF

d_call: TRBD2
j_call: TRBJ2-7
clone_size: few
v_call: TRBV12-3/TRBV12-4
cdr3_nt: TGTGCCAGCAGTGGACTAGCGGGCCGGGGAGAGCAGTACTTC
cdr3_aa: CASSGLAGRGEQYF

d_call: NA
j_call: TRBJ2-1
clone_size: few
v_call: TRBV2
cdr3_nt: TGTGCCAGCATTTCAGAGCTAGGTACTGAGCAGTTCTTC
cdr3_aa: CASISELGTEQFF

d_call: NA
j_call: TRBJ2-1
clone_size: few
v_call: TRBV6-5
cdr3_nt: TGTGCCAGCAGTCCCGTTAAGGCGGGGGCCTCGGATGAGCAGTTCTTC
cdr3_aa: CASSPVKAGASDEQFF

d_call: NA
j_call: TRBJ2-7
clone_size: NA
v_call: TRBV5-1
cdr3_nt: TGCGCCAGCAGCTTGTCAGGGAACTCCTACGAGCAGTACTTC
cdr3_aa: CASSLSGNSYEQYF

d_call: NA
j_call: TRBJ2-3
clone_size: NA
v_call: TRBV29-1
cdr3_nt: TGCAGCGTTCGGGAGACCACAGATACGCAGTATTTT
cdr3_aa: CSVRETTDTQYF

d_call: NA
j_call: TRBJ1-5
clone_size: few
v_call: TRBV20-1
cdr3_nt: TGCAGTGCTAGAGTGGGTGGTAATAGCAATCAGCCCCAGCATTTT
cdr3_aa: CSARVGGNSNQPQHF

d_call: NA
j_call: TRBJ2-2
clone_size: NA
v_call: TRBV20-1
cdr3_nt: TGCAGTGCCCCCGGCCCCGGGGAGCTGTTTTTT
cdr3_aa: CSAPGPGELFF

d_call: NA
j_call: TRBJ2-7
clone_size: NA
v_call: TRBV10-3
cdr3_nt: TGTGCCATCAGTGAAGACCGGTACGAGCAGTACTTC
cdr3_aa: CAISEDRYEQYF

d_call: TRBD2
j_call: TRBJ2-2
clone_size: NA
v_call: TRBV29-1
cdr3_nt: TGCAGCGTTGAAGATCTAGCGGGAGGGCCATGGGGCACCGGGGAGCTGTTTTTT
cdr3_aa: CSVEDLAGGPWGTGELFF

d_call: NA
j_call: TRBJ2-2
clone_size: NA
v_call: TRBV3-1
cdr3_nt: TGTGCCTCCACCCCCCTCGTGATGAACACCGGGGAGCTGTTTTTT
cdr3_aa: CASTPLVMNTGELFF

d_call: NA
j_call: TRBJ2-5
clone_size: few
v_call: TRBV20-1
cdr3_nt: TGCAGTGCCGACGGGGCACAAGAGACCCAGTACTTC
cdr3_aa: CSADGAQETQYF

d_call: TRBD1
j_call: TRBJ1-5
clone_size: NA
v_call: TRBV12-3/TRBV12-4
cdr3_nt: TGTGCCAGCAGTTTAAGACAGGGGGCGGGGAAGCCCCAGCATTTT
cdr3_aa: CASSLRQGAGKPQHF

d_call: NA
j_call: TRBJ2-5
clone_size: few
v_call: TRBV20-1
cdr3_nt: TGCAGTGCGACCGGGTCCAAAGAGACCCAGTACTTC
cdr3_aa: CSATGSKETQYF

d_call: TRBD2
j_call: TRBJ2-7
clone_size: few
v_call: TRBV20-1
cdr3_nt: TGCAGTGCTAGGACCTCGGTCGCTAGCGGGAGGGACGAGCAGTACTTC
cdr3_aa: CSARTSVASGRDEQYF

d_call: NA
j_call: TRBJ2-1
clone_size: NA
v_call: TRBV5-4
cdr3_nt: TGTGCCAGCAGCTTCGGGCGGGGAAGCTACAATGAGCAGTTCTTC
cdr3_aa: CASSFGRGSYNEQFF

d_call: NA
j_call: TRBJ1-6
clone_size: NA
v_call: TRBV3-1
cdr3_nt: TGTGCCAGCAGCCAAGGGTCACAGAGGCCCCTCCACTTT
cdr3_aa: CASSQGSQRPLHF